A selection of T cell receptor beta chains follows, all from one sample in a study of blood T cell repertoires in COVID-19. Measured with immunoSEQ multiplex PCR; TCRdb has only the in-frame clones, and not every one. The data show 160,000 or so clones, roughly 84% seen once. What was sequenced was PBMCs or T cells enriched from blood (not recorded which). These TCRs come from a human donor with acute COVID-19. The donor label of this sample is uncertain. Each CDR3 is given with its conserved first and last residue.

j_gene	v_gene	CDR3aa
TRBJ2-7	TRBV9	CASSVSRDSSYEQYF
TRBJ1-2	TRBV6-5	CASSYARDTLDGYTF
TRBJ2-5	TRBV6-5	CASSSPAGYQETQYF
TRBJ2-5	TRBV5-1	CASSLEGEETQYF
TRBJ2-7	TRBV30	CAWSPTSGGTWGYEQYF
TRBJ2-3	TRBV5-6	CASSLGPRSTDTQYF
TRBJ1-1	TRBV30	CAWSGQTANTEAFF
TRBJ1-2	TRBV24-1	CATSDYYGYTF
TRBJ2-2	TRBV4-2	CASRPRHDANTGELFF
TRBJ2-7	TRBV5-4	CASSWGTVSYEQYF
TRBJ1-2	TRBV18	CASSPDSNYGYTF
TRBJ2-5	TRBV7-7	CASSPRSGGAETQYF
TRBJ2-3	TRBV7-8	CASSRTGGSTDTQYF
TRBJ2-6	TRBV7-2	CASSLAFRAGANVLTF
TRBJ2-5	TRBV6-2/TRBV6-3	CASSIGGRWEETQYF
TRBJ1-2	TRBV3-1/TRBV3-2	CASSLTQGNYGYTF
TRBJ2-7	TRBV29-1	CSARDTGSEQYF
TRBJ2-7	TRBV7-2	CASRMTSLGGEQYF
TRBJ1-4	TRBV6-5	CASRPRTGLDEKLFF
TRBJ2-1	TRBV30	CAWSPDAKAATFF
TRBJ1-1	TRBV5-4	CASSFRATEAFF
TRBJ1-2	TRBV9	CASSVLDRVDYNYGYTF
TRBJ2-7	TRBV5-1	CASSLRGLANEQYF
TRBJ2-7	TRBV2	CASSEPPSFHEQYF
TRBJ2-1	TRBV7-9	CASSPPDRYNEQFF
TRBJ1-4	TRBV5-1	CASSLGGEKKLFF
TRBJ1-2	TRBV4-1	CASSQPGATGYTF
TRBJ2-7	TRBV7-2	CASSLASGLAAYEQYF
TRBJ1-1	TRBV9	CASSLLTGDTEAFF
TRBJ1-2	TRBV2	CASGTGAERYGYTF
TRBJ2-7	TRBV24-1	CAPRGYEQYF
TRBJ1-1	TRBV11-2	CASSPGLSLEAFF